This T cell receptor beta chain was observed in a study of cytomegalovirus exposure and HLA in healthy donors (dated by TCRdb to 2015 to 2018). With regard to the full study: An earlier analysis of around 600 of the donors reported roughly 300 Gb of sequence data and 117 million unique TCR beta sequences from roughly 200 million T cells. Around 330 gigabases of sequencing data and around 85 million unique TCR sequences made up an early release that covered 640 HLA-typed donors. Of the roughly 400 genotyped donors, roughly 80% fell in the genetic ancestry cluster associated with self-reported Caucasian donors. The study was designed to test whether signatures of past pathogen exposure could be identified by cataloging public T cell receptors. Using immunosequencing, the study profiled T cell repertoires from some 670 subjects and related those repertoires to cytomegalovirus serostatus. A separate validation cohort of approximately 120 different subjects was used in addition to the approximately 610-subject first cohort. To predict cytomegalovirus infection status, the study combined high-throughput TCR immunosequencing, statistical association of individual TCRs with disease status, and machine learning. A later analysis re-examined previously published TCR beta repertoires from roughly 650 donors and added high-resolution HLA genotyping to investigate patterns of TCR occurrence. The later analysis used no new phenotypic data to find candidate immune exposures, relying instead on TCR beta sequences and their occurrence across donors. An earlier analysis of some 500 of the donors applied high-throughput TCR beta sequencing to assess whether each TCR beta V gene segment acted as functional or pseudogenic. Donor age, sex, ethnicity and CMV serostatus were compiled together with the repertoire data. Genome-wide SNP genotypes for about three fifths of the roughly 670 donors were used in a later genetic analysis, which treated that subset as a discovery cohort. All discovery cohort repertoires had been generated on a single sequencing platform. Class I and class II HLA loci were covered by the typing at four-digit resolution. Typing coverage differed by locus: A, B, C, DRB1 and DQB1 were typed in roughly 629-630 donors, DQA1 in 522, DPA1 in 600 to 610, and DPB1 in around 440. Roughly 5 DR-DQ haplotypes were handled as single units for association and clustering, since linkage in the cohort was strong. Across roughly 420 genotyped donors of the cohort, an average of about 250,000 unique TCR beta nucleotide sequences per donor were sequenced, and 15% to 20% of those sequences were non-productive. Overall results and qualifications from the work: The earlier analysis of 587 of the donors excluded roughly 16 rarely observed V segments, including chromosome 9 orphons, because counts were too low. In this cohort, only TCR beta chains were sequenced, and detectable features were limited by the absence of alpha or paired-chain data. In a later analysis, TCR association rates were found to vary across HLA loci, with the most associated TCRs seen for DRB1 alleles and the fewest for HLA-C alleles. In a later genetic analysis, a missense DCLRE1C variant was associated with V-gene and J-gene trimming of TCR beta chains, and the association was replicated in an independent cohort. In vitro tests confirmed that a few of the cytomegalovirus-associated TCR beta chains recognize cytomegalovirus antigens. Most CMV-associated TCR beta chains appeared to be HLA-restricted in a later analysis, and the HLA associations seemed to be driven largely by CMV exposure. Cytomegalovirus status was reported to be diagnosed by the classifier with high specificity and sensitivity in both the original and validation cohorts. Linkage disequilibrium might explain the correlated functional status among segregating V segments, but an unknown experimental factor could not be excluded. In an earlier analysis of under 600 of the donors, most TCR beta V segments were observed in productive rearrangements about 87% or about 30% of the time, broadly matching IMGT annotations. The sequencing pipeline was judged likely to have produced a cluster of highly shared sequence variants as a technical artifact. According to the authors, the approach could potentially be generalized to other disease states and immunological phenotypes. While some public TCRs were present in many individuals, most TCR sequences turned up only very rarely across donors. The presence/absence analyses assumed that sequencing depth was roughly uniform across donors, and that assumption may not be true. A later analysis associated approximately 17,000 TCR beta sequences with specific HLA alleles at a false discovery rate of 0.05. When HLA alleles, especially DR and DQ, strongly co-occurred, attributing TCR associations to individual alleles was difficult. Because the 87-base-pair reads could not distinguish some IMGT-functional V segments, including TRBV6-2 and TRBV6-3, those segments were excluded. A later analysis found that HLA-associated TCR beta chains were more clonally expanded and had lower generation probabilities than equally common non-associated chains. A further reported finding was that TCR beta sequences accurately predicted the HLA-A and HLA-B alleles for most subjects in the first cohort. In a later genetic analysis, fewer N-insertions in productive TCRs were reported among donors in an Asian-associated ancestry cluster than the approximately 710-donor mean. According to a later analysis, parvovirus B19, influenza, CMV and Epstein-Barr virus appeared linked to several top co-occurrence clusters. Because HLA typing was unavailable for some donors at each locus, only the typed subset was used in association tests. A total of 150 to 200 TCR beta chains were listed by the study as associated with cytomegalovirus. Immune exposure information for the cohort was limited to CMV serostatus.

V and J lose 2 bases and 8 bases, and a span of 10 bases separates them. CDR1 and CDR2 are drawn from the germline V gene: MNHEY, SVGAGI. The CDR3 goes from the cysteine to the phenylalanine over 13 residues. Only CDR3 DNA is held: 39 bases, read in frame from base 1. The cohort was made up of 650 to 700 healthy bone marrow donors. At the time of sampling, all cohort members were nominally healthy, though unrecorded immune exposures were likely present. The donor was CMV seropositive and was included in the group of 250 to 300 seropositive cohort members. A peripheral blood sample was provided by each donor, and peripheral blood mononuclear cells were used for TCR beta sequencing. Genomic DNA was extracted from the blood cell samples with the Qiagen DNeasy Blood Extraction Kit. Library generation was performed with the immunoSEQ multiplex PCR assay. The multiplex PCR relied on a mix of 60 forward primers for TCR Vbeta segments and 13 reverse primers for TCR Jbeta segments. The CDR3 region of rearranged TCR beta genes was amplified from genomic DNA with a multiplex PCR assay. On the Illumina HiSeq System, the amplified TCR beta libraries were sequenced as 87-base-pair reads. On the authors' methods: Across the 600 to 700 repertoires, a later analysis counted some 81 million unique TCR beta chains, about 10 million of which were shared by at least two donors. A nearest-neighbor algorithm error-corrected the raw reads and collapsed the reads into unique sequences, merging closely related sequences to remove PCR and sequencing errors. To assign V, D and J gene segments, CDR3 sequences were aligned to IMGT reference sequences. Each retained sequence needed at least a six-nucleotide match to both a V gene segment and a J gene segment. Rearrangements were classified as productive when the CDR3 lacked stop codons and remained in frame with V and J, and all other rearrangements were classified as non-productive. Following IMGT convention, CDR3 was defined as the stretch from the second conserved V-encoded cysteine to the conserved J-encoded phenylalanine. The earlier analysis of some 550 of the donors excluded any sequence lacking an unambiguous match to a single V gene segment. An earlier analysis of 587 of the donors called V segments functional above 56.7% productive rearrangements and segregating when the between-donor standard deviation exceeded 5%. A statistical classification framework was built for diagnosing cytomegalovirus status from the catalog of TCR beta chain sequences. A later analysis assigned V and J genes by comparing TCR nucleotide sequences with IMGT/GENE-DB human TR gene sequences. The TCRdist pipeline was used in a later analysis to assign CDR3 sequences and most-parsimonious VDJ recombination scenarios. In a later analysis, each TCR beta chain was defined by its CDR3 amino acid sequence together with its V-gene family, and reads lacking a unique V-gene family were excluded. A later analysis removed 592 highly shared, low-generation-probability nucleotide sequences to deal with suspected cross-contamination and a sequencing artifact. In a later analysis, a clonal expansion index for each public chain was calculated from normalized within-repertoire ranks of inferred template counts. In a later analysis, generation probabilities were computed with a VDJ recombination model fitted to out-of-frame rearrangements, and the resulting probabilities were checked against IGoR. In a later analysis, TCR-TCR, TCR-HLA and TCR-CMV co-occurrence was scored with hypergeometric tests, and a repertoire-size bias correction was applied to TCR pairs. In a later analysis, false discovery rates were estimated by permuting HLA or CMV assignments 20 times. In a later analysis, co-occurring TCRs were grouped using DBSCAN, and TCRdist sequence similarity was added for clustering within HLA-allele-positive subsets. Repertoires with fewer than 30,000 or more than 120,000 public chains were left out of co-occurrence clustering, as were four to six repertoires with anomalous nucleotide sharing. As stored in TCRdb, this immuneACCESS dataset retains in-frame rearrangements with V and J assigned. A fraction of the clones does not appear; measured against another copy, unresolved V genes explain less than half of the discrepancy, and the remainder lacks a known reason. V and J calls plus clone size are reproduced from that table; the DNA served to infer D and trimming. Here the sample has around 120,000 clones; less than 65% occur a single time. More than 8.5% of the sample rests with the top ten.

Details on this clone: Its antigen is still unknown. Per-base qualities were not stored, and no clone one base away is much larger.

Rearrangement joined TRBV6-5 to TRBJ2-4; the D gene is possibly TRBD2, with 6 bases matching. The receptor's source is a man aged 40-49 years in good health and CMV-seropositive. What was sequenced was PBMCs. The CDR3 protein sequence reads: CASSYPGGDIQYF. The DNA is TGTGCCAGCAGTTACCCCGGAGGGGACATTCAGTACTTC.